This T cell receptor beta chain was sequenced in a study of tumor-infiltrating lymphocytes in glioblastoma multiforme. TCRB libraries came from RNA via three nested multiplex PCR rounds. TCRdb reanalysed the multiplex PCR reads using MiXCR and keeps one entry per CDR3 protein. The repertoire includes approximately 14,000 distinct CDR3 sequences, over 65% of them detected once, and around half sits in the top ten. Germline V gene lookup returns CDR1 DFQATT and CDR2 SNEGSKA (reference sequence). This CDR3 is built from 16 residues. The ends were cut back, 0 bases at V and 7 bases at J, with 19 bases in the middle.

The specimen was brain tumor tissue. The TCR comes from a male donor with glioblastoma. The chain uses TRBV20-1 and TRBJ2-1; perhaps TRBD2 as D (5 bases). The CDR3 DNA reads as TGCAGTGCTAGAGATACGGGCCGGTCCGAGGGAAATGAGCAGTTCTTC. It is translated as CSARDTGRSEGNEQFF.